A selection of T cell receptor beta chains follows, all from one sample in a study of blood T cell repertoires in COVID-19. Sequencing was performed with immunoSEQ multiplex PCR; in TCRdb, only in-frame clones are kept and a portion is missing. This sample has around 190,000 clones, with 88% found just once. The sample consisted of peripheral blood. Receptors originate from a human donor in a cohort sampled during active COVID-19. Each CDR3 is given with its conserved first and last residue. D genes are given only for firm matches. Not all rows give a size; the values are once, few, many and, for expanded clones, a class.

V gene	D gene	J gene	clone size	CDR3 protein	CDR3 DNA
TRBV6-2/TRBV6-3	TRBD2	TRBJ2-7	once	CASSYSRLAGGYYEQYF	TGTGCCAGCAGTTACTCTCGGCTAGCGGGGGGCTACTACGAGCAGTACTTC
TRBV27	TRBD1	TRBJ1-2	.	CASSPYLIQGDGYTF	TGTGCCAGCAGTCCATATTTGATACAGGGGGATGGCTACACCTTC
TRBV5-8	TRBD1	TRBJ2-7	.	CASSGMGQATGEQYF	TGTGCCAGCAGCGGAATGGGACAGGCGACGGGCGAGCAGTACTTC
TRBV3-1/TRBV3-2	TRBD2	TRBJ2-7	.	CASSQDPGGGGRAKGCEQYF	TGTGCCAGCAGCCAAGATCCGGGGGGTGGCGGGAGAGCCAAAGGTTGCGAGCAGTACTTC
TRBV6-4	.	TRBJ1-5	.	CASSDSPRKCNQPQHF	TGTGCCAGCAGTGACTCCCCGAGGAAATGCAATCAGCCCCAGCATTTT
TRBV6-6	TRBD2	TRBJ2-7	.	CASRMTSGTYEQYF	TGTGCCAGCAGGATGACTAGCGGGACCTACGAGCAGTACTTC
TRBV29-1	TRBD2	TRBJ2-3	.	CSVEGTSGSTDTQYF	TGCAGCGTTGAGGGTACTAGCGGGAGTACAGATACGCAGTATTTT
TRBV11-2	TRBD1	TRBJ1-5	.	CASSFTDRAQPQHF	TGTGCCAGCAGCTTCACGGACAGGGCTCAGCCCCAGCATTTT
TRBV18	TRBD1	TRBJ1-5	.	CASSPRQGSQPQHF	TGTGCCAGCTCACCACGACAGGGGAGTCAGCCCCAGCATTTT
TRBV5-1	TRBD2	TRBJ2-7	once	CASSLGTSGFYEQYF	TGCGCCAGCAGCTTAGGGACTAGCGGGTTTTACGAGCAGTACTTC
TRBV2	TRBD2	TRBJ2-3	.	CASRPGTSAGDTQYF	TGTGCCAGCAGGCCCGGGACTAGCGCGGGAGATACGCAGTATTTT
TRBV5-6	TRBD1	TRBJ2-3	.	CASSFGTGGADTQYF	TGTGCCAGCAGCTTCGGGACAGGGGGCGCAGATACGCAGTATTTT
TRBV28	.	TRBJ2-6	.	CAITQSGANVLTF	TGTGCCATCACACAGTCTGGGGCCAACGTCCTGACTTTC
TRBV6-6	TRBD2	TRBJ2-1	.	CASSYPSGRPYNEQFF	TGTGCCAGCAGTTACCCGTCCGGGAGGCCCTACAATGAGCAGTTCTTC
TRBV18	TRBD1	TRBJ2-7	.	CASSPATGTVYEQYF	TGTGCCAGCTCTCCGGCGACAGGGACAGTCTACGAGCAGTACTTC
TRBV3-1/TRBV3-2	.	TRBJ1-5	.	CASSREGGRSQPQHF	TGTGCCAGCAGCCGGGAAGGAGGGCGCAGTCAGCCCCAGCATTTT
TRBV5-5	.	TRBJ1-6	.	CASSLAGSVGVGSPLHF	TGTGCCAGCAGCTTGGCCGGTTCGGTAGGGGTTGGGTCACCCCTCCACTTT
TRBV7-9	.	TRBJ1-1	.	CASSAQQGNTEAFF	TGTGCCAGCAGCGCCCAGCAGGGGAACACTGAAGCTTTCTTT
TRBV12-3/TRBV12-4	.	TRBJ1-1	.	CASSFGQNTEAFF	TGTGCCAGCAGTTTTGGGCAGAACACTGAAGCTTTCTTT
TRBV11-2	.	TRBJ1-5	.	CASSLDTGLSQPQHF	TGTGCCAGCAGCTTAGACACAGGGTTAAGTCAGCCCCAGCATTTT
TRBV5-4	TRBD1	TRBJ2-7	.	CASSLEQGAAYEQYF	TGTGCCAGCAGCTTGGAGCAGGGGGCAGCCTACGAGCAGTACTTC
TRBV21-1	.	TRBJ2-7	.	CASSKYLHETGTGGPISYEQYF	TGTGCCAGCAGCAAATATTTACACGAGACCGGGACAGGGGGCCCGATCTCCTACGAGCAGTACTTC
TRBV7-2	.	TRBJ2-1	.	CASSLTPPTEQFF	TGTGCCAGCAGCTTAACCCCCCCTACGGAGCAGTTCTTC
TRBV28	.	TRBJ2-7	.	CASSSGRSYEQYF	TGTGCCAGCAGTTCAGGAAGATCCTACGAGCAGTACTTC
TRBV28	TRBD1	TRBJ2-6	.	CASSPNPRQGSPSGANVLTF	TGTGCCAGCAGTCCGAACCCCCGACAGGGTTCCCCCTCCGGGGCCAACGTCCTGACTTTC
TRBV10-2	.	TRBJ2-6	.	CASSDGRGNSGANVLTF	TGCGCCAGCAGTGACGGCCGGGGAAACTCTGGGGCCAACGTCCTGACTTTC
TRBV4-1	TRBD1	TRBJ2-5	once	CASSPLGQTFGQETQYF	TGCGCCAGCAGCCCCCTGGGACAGACCTTCGGACAAGAGACCCAGTACTTC
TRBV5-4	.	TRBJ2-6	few	CASSSGVSGANVLTF	TGTGCCAGCAGCTCCGGGGTATCTGGGGCCAACGTCCTGACTTTC
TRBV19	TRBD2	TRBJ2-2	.	CASSIGTSGPNTGELFF	TGTGCCAGTAGTATAGGGACTAGCGGACCGAACACCGGGGAGCTGTTTTTT
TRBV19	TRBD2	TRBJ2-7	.	CASSFLLGLAGAGEQYF	TGTGCCAGTAGTTTCCTGCTTGGACTAGCGGGAGCGGGTGAGCAGTACTTC
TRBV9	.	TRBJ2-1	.	CASPREGAGEQFF	TGTGCCAGCCCCCGAGAGGGGGCGGGGGAGCAGTTCTTC
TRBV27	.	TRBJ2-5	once	CASSWREQETQYF	TGTGCCAGCAGTTGGAGGGAACAAGAGACCCAGTACTTC
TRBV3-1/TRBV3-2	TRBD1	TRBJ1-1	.	CASSQSTGGLHTEAFF	TGTGCCAGCAGCCAGTCGACAGGGGGCCTTCACACTGAAGCTTTCTTT
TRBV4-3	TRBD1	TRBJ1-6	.	CASSRTKTGGDSPLHF	TGCGCCAGCAGCCGAACTAAGACAGGGGGCGATTCACCCCTCCACTTT
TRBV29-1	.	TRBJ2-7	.	CTVWEERQYF	TGCACTGTATGGGAGGAACGTCAGTACTTC
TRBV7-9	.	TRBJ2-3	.	CASSPVGGAGVDTQYF	TGTGCCAGCAGCCCGGTAGGCGGCGCAGGGGTAGATACGCAGTATTTT
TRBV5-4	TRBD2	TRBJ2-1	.	CASSFIPSGRRNEQFF	TGTGCCAGCAGCTTCATTCCTAGCGGGAGACGCAATGAGCAGTTCTTC